This TCR beta chain was profiled in a study of cytomegalovirus exposure and HLA in healthy donors. This PCR relied on a set of 60 Vbeta primers and 13 Jbeta primers. This table comes from immunoSEQ multiplex PCR, and its TCRdb copy is limited to in-frame clones, with some not included. The table has about 140,000 clones, about 82% seen once. The V gene's germline CDR1 is MNHNS and CDR2 SASEGT. The V end was cut by 8 bases, the J end by 1 base, with 15 bases between. This CDR3 is built from 14 residues. This clone was counted a few times. Sequences were obtained from PBMCs. The chain uses TRBV6-1 and TRBJ2-7; a weak D match, TRBD1 (5 bases). This TCR was sampled from a man aged 30 to 39 in good health and CMV-seronegative. In DNA, the CDR3 is TGTGCCAGCCGAAAGGGGCCATCTTCCTACGAGCAGTACTTC. This translates into CASRKGPSSYEQYF.